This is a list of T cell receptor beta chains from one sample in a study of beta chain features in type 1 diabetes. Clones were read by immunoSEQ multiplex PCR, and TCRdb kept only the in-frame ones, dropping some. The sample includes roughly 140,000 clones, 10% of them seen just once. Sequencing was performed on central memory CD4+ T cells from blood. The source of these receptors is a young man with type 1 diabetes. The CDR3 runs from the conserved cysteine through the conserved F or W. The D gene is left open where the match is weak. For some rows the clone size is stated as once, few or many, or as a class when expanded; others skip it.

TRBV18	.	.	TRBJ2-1	TGTGCCAGCTCACCACCCCCGGGAATCCACAATGAGCAGTTCTTC	CASSPPPGIHNEQFF
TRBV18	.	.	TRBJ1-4	TGTGCCAGCTCACTAAACCCCCTCGGAGCTAATGAAAAACTGTTTTTT	CASSLNPLGANEKLFF
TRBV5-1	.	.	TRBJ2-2	TGCGCCAGCAGCTCGTCGACTAGGTCCCTTACCGGGGAGCTGTTTTTT	CASSSSTRSLTGELFF
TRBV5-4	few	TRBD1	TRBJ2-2	TGTGCCAGCAGCTCCCTGACCGGGACAGGGAACACCGGGGAGCTGTTTTTT	CASSSLTGTGNTGELFF
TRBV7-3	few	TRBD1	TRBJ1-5	TGTGCCAGCAGCGCCTCTGACAGGGTAAGTCAGCCCCAGCATTTT	CASSASDRVSQPQHF
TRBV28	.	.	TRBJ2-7	TGTGCCAGCTTCAGGACTGGAGAGCAGTACTTC	CASFRTGEQYF
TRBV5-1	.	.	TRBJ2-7	TGCGCCAGCAGCTTTATCTCAAACCCCGGTGCTGTACACGAGCAGTACTTC	CASSFISNPGAVHEQYF
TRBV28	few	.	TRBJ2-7	TGTGCCAGCAGTTTTTCCTCCGGGGTGAAGTACTTC	CASSFSSGVKYF
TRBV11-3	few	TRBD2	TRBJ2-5	TGTGCCAGCAGCTCCCGGGGACTAGCGGAAAGGGAAGAGACCCAGTACTTC	CASSSRGLAEREETQYF
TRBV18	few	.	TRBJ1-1	TGTGCCAGCTCACTGGGACAGAACACTGAAGCTTTCTTT	CASSLGQNTEAFF
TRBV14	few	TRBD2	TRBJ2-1	TGTGCCAGCAGCCGGGACTATTACAATGAGCAGTTCTTC	CASSRDYYNEQFF
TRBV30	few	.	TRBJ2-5	TGTGCCTGGACTTTTTCCAGGGAGACCCAGTACTTC	CAWTFSRETQYF
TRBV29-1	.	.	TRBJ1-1	TGCAGCGTGGACACCAGAATGAACACTGAAGCTTTCTTT	CSVDTRMNTEAFF
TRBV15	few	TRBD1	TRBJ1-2	TGTGCCACCAGCAGCCTAAGACAGGGGGCTGGTGGCTACACCTTC	CATSSLRQGAGGYTF
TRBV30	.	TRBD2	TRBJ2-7	TGTGCCTGGAGTAACCTAGGACTAGCGAAATACGAGCAGTACTTC	CAWSNLGLAKYEQYF
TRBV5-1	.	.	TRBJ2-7	TGCGCCAGCAGCTTGAGGGGCCTCATGGGGGAGCAGTACTTC	CASSLRGLMGEQYF
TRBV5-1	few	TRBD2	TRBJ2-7	TGCGCCAGCAGCTTGGTGGCGGGACTAGCGGTATACGAGCAGTACTTC	CASSLVAGLAVYEQYF
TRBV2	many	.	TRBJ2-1	TGTGCCAGCAGAGAGAGCGGAAGCTCCTACAATGAGCAGTTCTTC	CASRESGSSYNEQFF
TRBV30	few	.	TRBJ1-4	TGTGCCTGGAGGAGGTCCGCGAGCGAAAAACTGTTTTTT	CAWRRSASEKLFF
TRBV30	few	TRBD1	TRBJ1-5	TGTGCCTGGAGTGTACGCGGGACAGGTTATAGCAATCAGCCCCAGCATTTT	CAWSVRGTGYSNQPQHF
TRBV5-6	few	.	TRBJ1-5	TGTGCCAGCAGCCGGGGGGTCAATCAGCCCCAGCATTTT	CASSRGVNQPQHF
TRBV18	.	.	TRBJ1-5	TGTGCCAGCTCCCAGGACGAGGGGCCCCAGCATTTT	CASSQDEGPQHF
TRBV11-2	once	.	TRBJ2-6	TGTGCCAGCAGCTTAAGGGGCGCTGGGGCCAACGTCCTGACTTTC	CASSLRGAGANVLTF
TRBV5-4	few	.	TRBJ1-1	TGTGCCAGCAGCAGCGATCCGAACACTGAAGCTTTCTTT	CASSSDPNTEAFF
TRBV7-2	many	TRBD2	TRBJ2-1	TGTGCCAGCAGCCCTATAGCGGGAGGAATTTCGGAGCAGTTCTTC	CASSPIAGGISEQFF